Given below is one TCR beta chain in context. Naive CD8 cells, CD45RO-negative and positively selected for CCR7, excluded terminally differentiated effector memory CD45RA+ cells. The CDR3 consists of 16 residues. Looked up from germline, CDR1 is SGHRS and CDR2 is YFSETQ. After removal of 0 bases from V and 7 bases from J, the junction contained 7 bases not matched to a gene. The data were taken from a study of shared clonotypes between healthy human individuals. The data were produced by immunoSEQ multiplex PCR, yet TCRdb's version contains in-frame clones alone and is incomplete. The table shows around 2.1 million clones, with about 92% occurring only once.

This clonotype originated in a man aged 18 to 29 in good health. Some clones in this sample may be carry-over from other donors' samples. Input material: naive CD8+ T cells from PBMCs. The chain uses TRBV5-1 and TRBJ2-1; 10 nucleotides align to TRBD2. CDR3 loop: CASSLAEREGTNEQFF. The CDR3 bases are TGCGCCAGCAGCTTGGCGGAGCGGGAGGGGACGAATGAGCAGTTCTTC. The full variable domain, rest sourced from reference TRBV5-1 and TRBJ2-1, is KAGVTQTPRYLIKTRGQQVTLSCSPISGHRSVSWYQQTPGQGLQFLFEYFSETQRNKGNFPGRFSGRQFSNSRSEMNVSTLELGDSALYLCASSLAEREGTNEQFFGPGTRLTVL.